This T cell receptor beta chain comes out of a study of neurological immune-mediated disorders. Turning to the study itself: Relapsing-remitting disease affected some 31, and secondary progressive 3, of about 34 multiple sclerosis patients.

Study-wide results and caveats: Phylogenetic analysis grouped 18 of 34 multiple sclerosis patients' repertoires together, suggesting a possible repertoire signature.

The unsorted libraries were made from 2 million PBMCs kept at -80 C. TCRdb ran MiXCR on the 5' RACE reads and lists one entry per CDR3 protein. The repertoire holds tens of thousands of distinct CDR3 sequences, with roughly 4% as singletons. This clonotype has at least ten counts. Antigen: not known. CDR1 is MGHRA, CDR2 YSYEKL, per germline. CDR3 length: 18 residues. V was clipped by 3 bases and J by 0 bases, with 21 bases between them. The gene calls are TRBV4-1 and TRBJ2-7; perhaps TRBD2 as D (6 bases). This clonotype was sampled from a young man with multiple sclerosis. Material: PBMCs. The CDR3 region is CASSQHTPGTEGSYEQYF. CDR3 bases: TGCGCCAGCAGCCAGCATACCCCCGGTACGGAGGGCTCCTACGAGCAGTACTTC.